The 7 T cell receptor beta chains listed next were all sequenced from one sample in a study of T cell changes during pregnancy in multiple sclerosis. Profiling relied on immunoSEQ multiplex PCR, and the TCRdb table lists in-frame clones only, not all of them. The top ten hold over 8.5% of the sample, which has roughly 35,000 clones, about nine tenths seen once. This specimen was CD8+ T cells from peripheral blood mononuclear cells, taken before pregnancy. Source of these receptors: a female donor with multiple sclerosis, enrolled in a pregnancy study.

The chain uses TRBV13 and TRBJ1-3, with 7 bases fitting TRBD1. The CDR3 sequence is 15 residues long. Germline V lookup: CDR1 PRHDT, CDR2 FYEKMQ (reference sequence). With V trimmed by 5 bases and J by 0 bases, 4 bases remained unmatched. CDR3 region: CASSTGAHSGNTIYF. CDR3 nucleotides: TGTGCCAGCAGCACAGGGGCGCACTCTGGAAACACCATATATTTT.

This chain joins TRBV6-5 and TRBJ2-7; D ambiguous. V lost 7 bases, J lost 2 bases, and 12 bases lay in between. The germline CDR1 and CDR2 sequences are MNHEY and SVGAGI. The CDR3 length is 13 residues. CDR3 DNA sequence: TGTGCCAGCAAATCGACTGGCACCTACGAGCAGTACTTC. Translation gives CASKSTGTYEQYF.

The chain carries TRBV27 and TRBJ2-2, with 11 bases that match TRBD1. CDR1 is MNHEY and CDR2 is SMNVEV in the germline V gene (reference sequence). After removal of 6 bases from V and 6 bases from J, the junction contained 12 bases not matched to a gene. CDR3 length: 17 amino acids. CDR3 sequence (DNA): TGTGCCAGCAGCCCCGTTGGCCGGACAGGGGGCTCCGGGGAGCTGTTTTTT. Protein product: CASSPVGRTGGSGELFF.

Note on this clone: Other nucleotide sequences from this sample produce the same CDR3. The rearrangement joins TRBV7-3 to TRBJ2-7; the D gene is possibly TRBD2 (7 bases). This CDR3 is built from 15 residues. V was pared by 4 bases and J by 0 bases, with 13 bases between. From germline, CDR1 is SGHTA and CDR2 FQGTGA. This chain's CDR3 is CASSYSGGPSYEQYF. CDR3 nucleotide sequence: TGTGCCAGCAGCTATTCCGGGGGGCCCTCCTACGAGCAGTACTTC.

The chain recombines TRBV23-1 with TRBJ2-4; the D is unclear. TRBV23-1 is designated an ORF whose function remains uncertain. The V end lost 5 bases, the J end lost 6 bases, and 11 bases lay between the germline ends. The CDR3 is 13 amino acids. CDR3 residues: CASSAIIGNIQYF. CDR3 nucleotide sequence: TGCGCCAGCAGTGCCATAATCGGAAACATTCAGTACTTC.

The V and J genes are TRBV10-2 and TRBJ2-1; possibly TRBD1 for D (6 bases). The germline V and J ends were trimmed by 0 bases and 5 bases, with 17 bases remaining between them. Germline lookup yields CDR1 WSHSY and CDR2 SAAADI. This CDR3 has 17 amino acids. DNA for the CDR3: TGCGCCAGCAGTGAGTCACAGGGACGGATGTTAAACAATGAGCAGTTCTTC. This codes for CASSESQGRMLNNEQFF.

The chain employs TRBV10-3 and TRBJ1-5; 11 bases are a match to TRBD1. V lost 0 bases and J lost 1; bases outside the gene matches: 5. Germline assignment: CDR1 ENHRY and CDR2 SYGVKD. This CDR3 is 18 amino acids long. In DNA, the CDR3 is TGTGCCATCAGTGAGTCTCGGACAGGGGGCCTGAGCAATCAGCCCCAGCATTTT. It encodes CAISESRTGGLSNQPQHF.